This T cell receptor beta chain derives from a study of beta chain features in type 1 diabetes. On the study more broadly: Age, gender and cell yields were similar between patients and healthy donors. Study results and caveats: The study found moderately but significantly shorter TCRB CDR3s in all four CD4+ subsets of Type 1 diabetes patients. VDJ junctions sequenced from type 1 diabetes patients showed fewer insertions and more deletions.

One heparinised draw of blood, averaging roughly 0.12 L, came from each donor. Points on this clone: Its antigen is unknown.

Investigators reverse transcribed all isolated RNA, so they sequenced expressed TCRB transcripts. TCRdb keeps only in-frame clones here, not all; method: immunoSEQ multiplex PCR. The sample shows about 160,000 clones, 63% of them seen only once. The CDR3 runs to 15 residues. The V end was cut by 3 bases, the J end by 2 bases, with 13 bases between. Per the germline V gene, CDR1 is MGHRA and CDR2 is YSYEKL. This clonotype was sampled from a man between 25 and 39 years old with type 1 diabetes. The chain uses TRBV4-1 and TRBJ1-2; weak D call: TRBD1 (5 bases). The sample was naive CD4+ T cells from blood. The CDR3 reads CASSHLMTENYGYTF. The CDR3 bases are TGCGCCAGCAGCCACCTCATGACAGAAAACTATGGCTACACCTTC.